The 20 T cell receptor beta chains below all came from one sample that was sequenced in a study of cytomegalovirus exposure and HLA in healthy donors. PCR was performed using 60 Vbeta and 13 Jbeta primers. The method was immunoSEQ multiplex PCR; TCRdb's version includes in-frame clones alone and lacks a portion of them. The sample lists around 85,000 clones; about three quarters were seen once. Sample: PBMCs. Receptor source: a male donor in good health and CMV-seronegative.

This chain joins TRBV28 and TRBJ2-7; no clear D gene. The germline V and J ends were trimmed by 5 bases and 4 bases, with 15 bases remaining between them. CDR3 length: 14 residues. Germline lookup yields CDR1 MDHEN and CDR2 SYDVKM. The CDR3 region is CASSPQLQSYEQYF. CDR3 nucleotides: TGTGCCAGCAGTCCCCAGTTACAGTCGTACGAGCAGTACTTC.

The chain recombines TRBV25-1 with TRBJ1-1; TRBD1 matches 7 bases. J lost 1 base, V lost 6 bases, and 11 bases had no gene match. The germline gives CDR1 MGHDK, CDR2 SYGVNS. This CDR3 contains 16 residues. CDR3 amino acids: CASSDYDRTGNTEAFF. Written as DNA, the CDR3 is TGTGCCAGCAGCGATTACGACCGGACAGGGAACACTGAAGCTTTCTTT.

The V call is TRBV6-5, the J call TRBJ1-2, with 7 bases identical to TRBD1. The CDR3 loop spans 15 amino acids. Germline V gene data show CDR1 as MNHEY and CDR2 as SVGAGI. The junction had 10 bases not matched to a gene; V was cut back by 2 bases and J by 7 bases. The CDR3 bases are TGTGCCAGCAGTTACCTCCAAAAGGGGGCGGGTGGCTACACCTTC. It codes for CASSYLQKGAGGYTF.

The CDR3 sequence is CASSPGTGRNEQFF. CDR3 sequence (DNA): TGTGCCAGCAGCCCCGGGACAGGCCGTAATGAGCAGTTCTTC. The chain is built from TRBV7-2 and TRBJ2-1; 8 bases map to TRBD1. This CDR3 has 14 amino acids. After removal of 5 bases from V and 7 bases from J, the junction contained 7 bases not matched to a gene. Germline loops: CDR1 SGHTA, CDR2 FQGNSA.

In DNA form, the CDR3 reads TGTGCCACCAGCAGAGAAACAGGGTCAAAGACCCAGTACTTC. Amino acids: CATSRETGSKTQYF. The chain couples TRBV15 to TRBJ2-5, with D possibly matching TRBD1 (6 bases). Per the germline V gene, CDR1 is LNHNV and CDR2 is YYDKDF (reference sequence). The germline V and J ends were trimmed by 0 bases and 6 bases, with 11 bases remaining between them. This CDR3 contains 14 residues.

The DNA for the CDR3 is TGTGCCAGCAGCATACGTTACAGAGTGGATGAGCAGTTCTTC. It yields the protein CASSIRYRVDEQFF. V and J are TRBV13 and TRBJ2-1; D call uncertain. Germline CDR1 is PRHDT and CDR2 is FYEKMQ (reference sequence). Trimming stripped 5 bases from V and 8 bases from J, with 16 bases between. CDR3 size: 14 residues. Complete variable domain (other parts from reference TRBV13 and TRBJ2-1): AAGVIQSPRHLIKEKRETATLKCYPIPRHDTVYWYQQGPGQDPQFLISFYEKMQSDKGSIPDRFSAQQFSDYHSELNMSSLELGDSALYFCASSIRYRVDEQFFGPGTRLTVL.

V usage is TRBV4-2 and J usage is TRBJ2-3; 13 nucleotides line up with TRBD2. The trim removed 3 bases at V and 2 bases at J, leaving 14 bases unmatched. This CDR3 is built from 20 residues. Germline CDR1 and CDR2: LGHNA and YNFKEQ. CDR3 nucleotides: TGTGCCAGCAGCCACCTAGGACTAGCGGGAGACGAGTTGGACACAGATACGCAGTATTTT. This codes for CASSHLGLAGDELDTDTQYF.

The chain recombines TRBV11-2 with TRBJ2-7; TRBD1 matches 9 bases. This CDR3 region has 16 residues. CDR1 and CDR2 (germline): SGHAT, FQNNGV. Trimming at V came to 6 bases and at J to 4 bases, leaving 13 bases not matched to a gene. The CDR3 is CASRYQTGGGLYEQYF. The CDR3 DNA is TGTGCCAGCAGGTACCAAACAGGGGGCGGTCTATACGAGCAGTACTTC.

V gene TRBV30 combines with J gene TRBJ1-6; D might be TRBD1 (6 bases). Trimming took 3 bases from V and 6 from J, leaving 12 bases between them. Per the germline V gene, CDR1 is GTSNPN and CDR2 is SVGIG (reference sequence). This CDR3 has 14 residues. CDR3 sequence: CAWSRGGGNSPLHF. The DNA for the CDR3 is TGTGCCTGGAGCCGAGGGGGGGGTAATTCACCCCTCCACTTT.

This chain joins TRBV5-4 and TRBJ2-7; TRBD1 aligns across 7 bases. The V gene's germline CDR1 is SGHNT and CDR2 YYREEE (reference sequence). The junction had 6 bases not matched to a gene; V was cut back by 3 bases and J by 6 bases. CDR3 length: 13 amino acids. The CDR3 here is CASSWDSQGEQYF. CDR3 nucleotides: TGTGCCAGCAGCTGGGACAGTCAGGGCGAGCAGTACTTC. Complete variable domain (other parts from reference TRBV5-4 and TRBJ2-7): ETGVTQSPTHLIKTRGQQVTLRCSSQSGHNTVSWYQQALGQGPQFIFQYYREEENGRGNFPPRFSGLQFPNYSSELNVNALELDDSALYLCASSWDSQGEQYFGPGTRLTVT.

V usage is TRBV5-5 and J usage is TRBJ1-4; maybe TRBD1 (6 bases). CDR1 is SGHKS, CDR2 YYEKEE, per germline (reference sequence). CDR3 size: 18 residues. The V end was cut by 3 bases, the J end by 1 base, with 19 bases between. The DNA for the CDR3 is TGTGCCAGCAGCTCTTCCTTGCAACAGGGTTTAACTAATGAAAAACTGTTTTTT. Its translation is CASSSSLQQGLTNEKLFF.

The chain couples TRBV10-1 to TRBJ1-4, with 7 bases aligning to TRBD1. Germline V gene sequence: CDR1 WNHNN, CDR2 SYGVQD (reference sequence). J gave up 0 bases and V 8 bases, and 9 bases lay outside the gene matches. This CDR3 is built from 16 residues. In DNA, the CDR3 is TGCGCCAGCCGGGAACAGGGGTTCACAACTAATGAAAAACTGTTTTTT. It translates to CASREQGFTTNEKLFF.

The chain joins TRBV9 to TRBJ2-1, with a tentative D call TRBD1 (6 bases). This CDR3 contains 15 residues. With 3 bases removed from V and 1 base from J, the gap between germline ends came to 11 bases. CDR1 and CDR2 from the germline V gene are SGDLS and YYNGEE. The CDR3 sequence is CASSEAQGSYNEQFF. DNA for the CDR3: TGTGCCAGCAGCGAGGCACAGGGATCCTACAATGAGCAGTTCTTC.

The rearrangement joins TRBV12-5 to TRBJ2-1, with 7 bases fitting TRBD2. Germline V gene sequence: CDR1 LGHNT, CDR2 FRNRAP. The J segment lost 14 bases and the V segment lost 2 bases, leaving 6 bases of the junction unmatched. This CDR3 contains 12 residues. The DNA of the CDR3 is TGTGCTAGTGGTTTGAATCGGGACTATGAGTTCTTC. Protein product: CASGLNRDYEFF.

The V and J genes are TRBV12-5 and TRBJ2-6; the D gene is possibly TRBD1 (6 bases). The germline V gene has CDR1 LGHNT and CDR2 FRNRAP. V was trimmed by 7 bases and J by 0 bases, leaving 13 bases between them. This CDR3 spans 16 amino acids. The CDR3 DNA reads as TGTGCTAGTGCCGCCGGACAGCACTCTGGGGCCAACGTCCTGACTTTC. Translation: CASAAGQHSGANVLTF.

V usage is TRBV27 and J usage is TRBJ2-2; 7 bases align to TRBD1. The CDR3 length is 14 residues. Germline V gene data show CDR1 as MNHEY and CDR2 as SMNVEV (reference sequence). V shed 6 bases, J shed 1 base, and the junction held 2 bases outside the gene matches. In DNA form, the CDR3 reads TGTGCCAGCAGGGGACAGCGGAACACCGGGGAGCTGTTTTTT. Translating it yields CASRGQRNTGELFF.

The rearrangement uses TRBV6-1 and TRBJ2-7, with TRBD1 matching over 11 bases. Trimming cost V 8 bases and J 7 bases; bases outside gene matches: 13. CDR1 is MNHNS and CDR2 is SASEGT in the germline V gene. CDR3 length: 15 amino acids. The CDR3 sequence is CASGGLGQGAGEQYF. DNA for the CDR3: TGTGCCAGCGGGGGGCTTGGACAGGGGGCTGGGGAGCAGTACTTC.

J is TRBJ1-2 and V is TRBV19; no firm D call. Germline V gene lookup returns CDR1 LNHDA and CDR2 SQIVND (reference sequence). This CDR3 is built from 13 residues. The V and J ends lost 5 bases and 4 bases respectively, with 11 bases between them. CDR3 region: CASSSQEGYGYTF. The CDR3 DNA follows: TGTGCCAGTAGTTCCCAGGAAGGCTATGGCTACACCTTC.

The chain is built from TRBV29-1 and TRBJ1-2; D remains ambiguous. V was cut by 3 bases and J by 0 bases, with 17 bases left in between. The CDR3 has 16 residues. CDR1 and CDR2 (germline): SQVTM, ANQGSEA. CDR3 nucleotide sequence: TGCAGCGTTGACGGGGAGCCATATACTACTAACTATGGCTACACCTTC. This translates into CSVDGEPYTTNYGYTF.

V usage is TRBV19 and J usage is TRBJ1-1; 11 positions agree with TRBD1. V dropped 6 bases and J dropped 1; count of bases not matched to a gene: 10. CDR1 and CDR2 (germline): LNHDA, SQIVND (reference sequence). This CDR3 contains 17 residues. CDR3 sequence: CASRRDRGGQANTEAFF. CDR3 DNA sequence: TGTGCCAGTAGACGGGACAGGGGGGGACAGGCGAACACTGAAGCTTTCTTT.